Listed here is a single T cell receptor (beta chain). Positive CCR7 selection of CD45RO-negative cells yielded the naive CD8 cells, and terminally differentiated effector memory CD45RA+ cells were excluded. This table comes from immunoSEQ multiplex PCR, and its TCRdb copy is limited to in-frame clones, with some not included. The table shows about 2.2 million clones, with roughly 93% occurring only once. This record belongs to a study of shared clonotypes between healthy human individuals. The sample consisted of naive CD8+ T cells from PBMCs. The TCR sequence derives from a man between 18 and 35 years old in good health. Some clones in this sample may be carry-over from other donors' samples.

CDR3 sequence reads: CASTLRGLHNEQFF. The CDR3, as DNA: TGTGCCAGCACCCTGCGGGGCCTACACAATGAGCAGTTCTTC. The chain uses TRBV7-2 and TRBJ2-1, with D tentatively TRBD2 (6 bases). This CDR3 is built from 14 residues. The germline V gene encodes CDR1 SGHTA and CDR2 FQGNSA. V shed 7 bases and J shed 5 bases, with 15 bases lying between them.